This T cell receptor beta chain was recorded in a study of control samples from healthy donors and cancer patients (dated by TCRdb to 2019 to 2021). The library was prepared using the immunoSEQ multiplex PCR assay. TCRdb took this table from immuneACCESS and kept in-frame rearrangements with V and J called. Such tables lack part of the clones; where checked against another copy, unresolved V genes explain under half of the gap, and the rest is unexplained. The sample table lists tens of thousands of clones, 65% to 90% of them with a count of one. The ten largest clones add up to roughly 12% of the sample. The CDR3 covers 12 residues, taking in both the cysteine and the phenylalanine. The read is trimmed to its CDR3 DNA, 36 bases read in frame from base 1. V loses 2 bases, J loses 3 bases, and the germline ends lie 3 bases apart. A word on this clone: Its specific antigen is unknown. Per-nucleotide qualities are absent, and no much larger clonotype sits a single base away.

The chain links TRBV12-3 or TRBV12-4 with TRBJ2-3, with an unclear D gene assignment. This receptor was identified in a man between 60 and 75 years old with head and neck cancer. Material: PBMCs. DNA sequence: TGTGCCAGCAGTTTACCTACAGATACGCAGTATTTT. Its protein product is CASSLPTDTQYF.